This T cell receptor beta chain is from a study of regulatory T cells in long-lasting Graves disease (dated by TCRdb to the early 2020s). Regarding the complete study: Antithyroid drugs had been taken for less than 3 months by newly diagnosed Graves' disease patients. Patients with persistent Graves' disease were compared with patients with newly diagnosed Graves' disease using TCR sequencing and RNA sequencing of peripheral blood. The study was conducted in China and was registered as a clinical trial. TCR sequencing covered about 13 persistent and 20 newly diagnosed Graves' disease patients, 33 samples in total. The full study reports these points: TRBV28, TRBJ1-2 and TRBJ2-5 were preferentially used in persistent disease, while TRBV20-1 and TRBJ2-1 were favored in newly diagnosed disease. Because the primary lesion, thyroid tissue, could not be accessed, the study looked at peripheral blood alone. Sequencing and analysis were limited to the TCR beta chain. The authors acknowledged the small sample size as a limitation that may reduce accuracy. Patients with persistent disease shared more public clonotypes (about 2,500) than newly diagnosed patients did (966). Persistent Graves' disease patients showed lower TCR Shannon entropy and fewer highly expanded clones than newly diagnosed patients, suggesting clonal expansion.

Comments on this clonotype: The clone's antigen remains unknown. It has no much larger one-base neighbor in the sample; base qualities were not kept.

V is clipped by 3 bases and J by 5 bases, and the sequence between their germline boundaries is 10 bases long. The CDR3 numbers 14 residues from cysteine through phenylalanine. CDR3 DNA only is kept here, 42 bases in frame from base 1. From a lookup of the germline V gene, CDR1 and CDR2 are MGHRA and YSYEKL. Library construction relied on multiplex PCR. TCRdb names Illumina HiSeq 4000 as the instrument used. TCR beta libraries were built with iRepertoire HTBI primers and Arm-PCR amplification of CDR3 regions. Before sequencing, the PCR products went through gel purification. The authors' analysis ran thus. Gene usage analysis of CDR3 amino acid clonotypes relied on the roughly 67 TRBV and 14 TRBJ segments identified across samples. COPE and FqMerger were used to merge the filtered high-quality paired reads into contigs. BLAST was used to align contigs to the IMGT TRBV, TRBD and TRBJ reference genes, and CDR3 was defined following IMGT. Any clonotype with a frequency above 0.1% was counted as a highly expanded clone. Shannon entropy served as the measure of repertoire diversity, while the Gini coefficient captured V-J evenness. Clonotypes shared by more than one individual were considered public. TCRdb handled the public reads itself, with Q25 trimming in fastp and clone calling in MiXCR, and kept productive beta chains. One record per CDR3 amino acid sequence lists the most common genes and DNA. What appears here as the V and J calls and clone size reflects TCRdb's work, not the paper's. The sample table holds some 320,000 distinct CDR3 sequences, of which roughly 18% were seen once. Roughly 40% of the sample is in the top ten clones.

According to the study, the label for this sample's time point signals: newly diagnosed GD, antithyroid drugs for less than 3 months. For both TCR sequencing and RNA sequencing, RNA was extracted from PBMCs using TRIzol. Graves' disease was diagnosed according to American Thyroid Association guidelines. The patients came from an endocrinology department in Xi'an, China. Each patient gave 7 to 9.5 milliliters of peripheral blood, collected in an EDTA anticoagulant tube. Ficoll Paque Plus density gradient separation was used to isolate PBMCs, and no additional T cell sorting was done. An Agilent 2100 Bioanalyzer and agarose gel were used to check RNA quality, and a NanoDrop 2000 was used to measure RNA concentration.

The sample consisted of peripheral blood mononuclear cells (PBMCs), taken at new diagnosis, from a patient treated with antithyroid drugs. The chain is assembled from TRBV4-1 and TRBJ2-2, with the D gene uncertain. The receptor comes from a female donor with Graves disease. The encoded CDR3 is CASSHNDGTGELFF. The sequence in DNA is TGCGCCAGCAGCCATAATGACGGGACCGGGGAGCTGTTTTTT.